This record covers a single T cell receptor beta chain. Its antigen is currently unknown. This specimen comes from a study of shared clonotypes between healthy human individuals. Regarding the study as a whole: An expected dependence of interdonor clonotype sharing on sequencing depth was noted. Some clonotypes were shared by all four sorted-subset donors, while others were not shared. The non-shared ones had lower generation probabilities than the shared ones. Limitation of the genetic and exposure-history diversity represented came from the few donors.

Trimming removed 0 bases at V and 0 bases at J, with 8 bases between. The CDR3 consists of 16 residues. Germline V CDR1 and CDR2: MNHEY, SVGAGI. Terminally differentiated effector memory CD45RA+ cells were excluded from the naive CD8 cells, which were CD45RO-negative and positively selected for CCR7. Researchers ran the assay at a deep level. Assay: immunoSEQ multiplex PCR; the TCRdb copy retains only in-frame clones and omits some. This sample has about 1.9 million clones, with roughly 93% found just once. The material sequenced was naive CD8+ T cells from PBMCs. This TCR was recovered from a man aged 18 to 30 in good health. Some clones in this sample may be carry-over from other donors' samples. The chain couples TRBV6-5 to TRBJ2-2; D is unclear. CDR3 in DNA: TGTGCCAGCAGTTACTCGCTCAGATCGAACACCGGGGAGCTGTTTTTT. It codes for CASSYSLRSNTGELFF.